The 28 T cell receptor beta chains listed next were all sequenced from one sample in a study of response to subunit inactivated influenza vaccine. TCRdb used MiXCR to reprocess the RT-PCR reads, holding one entry per CDR3 protein. This sample yields 600,000 to 850,000 distinct CDR3 sequences, of which 14% are seen a single time; roughly 7.2% belongs to the top ten. The sample in question was PBMCs from blood, obtained around two weeks before vaccination. These receptors all stem from a man aged 50 to 60 who received an inactivated influenza vaccine.

This clonotype came up a few times. The chain joins TRBV7-8 to TRBJ1-1; TRBD1 matches 7 bases. V gave up 4 bases and J gave up 7 bases; unmatched junction bases: 6. CDR1 is SGHVS, CDR2 FQNEAQ, per germline. The CDR3 extends over 13 amino acids. CDR3 DNA: TGTGCCAGCAGCTCCGACAGGGTTGTTGAAGCTTTCTTT. This gives the protein CASSSDRVVEAFF.

This clonotype was picked up one time. V usage is TRBV7-6 and J usage is TRBJ1-4, with D perhaps TRBD1 (6 bases). The CDR3 consists of 16 residues. V shed 5 bases and J shed 8 bases, with 21 bases lying between them. Germline CDR1 and CDR2: SGHVS and FNYEAQ. The CDR3 protein is CASSLRGPGANEKLFF. CDR3 DNA sequence: TGTGCCAGCAGCCTAAGGGGCCCAGGGGCGAACGAAAAACTGTTTTTT.

V is TRBV14 and J is TRBJ2-1; unclear D gene. V was clipped by 4 bases and J by 0 bases, with 7 bases between them. The CDR3 runs 14 residues. The germline gives CDR1 SGHDN, CDR2 FVKESK. The CDR3 spells CASSPRISYNEQFF. Written as DNA, the CDR3 is TGTGCCAGCAGCCCCCGGATCTCCTACAATGAGCAGTTCTTC.

The CDR3 DNA reads TGTGCCACCAGTGTATCCGGGAGACCCGGGGAGCTGTTTTTT. It yields the protein CATSVSGRPGELFF. This chain connects TRBV24-1 to TRBJ2-2, with D possibly being TRBD2 (6 bases). CDR3 size: 14 residues. The germline V and J ends were trimmed by 5 bases and 6 bases, with 12 bases remaining between them. Germline V gene sequence: CDR1 KGHDR, CDR2 SFDVKD.

This clonotype was picked up many times. The chain combines TRBV6-2 or TRBV6-3 with TRBJ1-5, with TRBD1 matching 8 bases. V was pared by 5 bases and J by 3 bases, with 9 bases of the junction left unmatched. Germline V gene sequence: CDR1 MNHEY, CDR2 SVGEGT. This CDR3 is built from 16 residues. The chain's CDR3 is CASSHGTGGANQPQHF. The CDR3 DNA follows: TGTGCCAGCAGTCACGGGACAGGTGGTGCCAATCAGCCCCAGCATTTT.

This clonotype was counted only a few times. The chain links TRBV6-2 or TRBV6-3 to TRBJ2-1; 9 bases align to TRBD2. Germline V gives CDR1 MNHEY, CDR2 SVGEGT. The CDR3 covers 17 residues. V gave up 7 bases and J gave up 5 bases; unmatched junction bases: 15. The CDR3 region has the DNA TGTGCCAGCACCACACGAAGACTAGCGGTACAAAACAATGAGCAGTTCTTC. Residues: CASTTRRLAVQNNEQFF.

This sequence joins TRBV7-2 and TRBJ2-7, with 8 bases identical to TRBD1. This CDR3 comprises 15 residues. The germline gives CDR1 SGHTA, CDR2 FQGNSA. The V and J ends lost 5 bases and 3 bases, in that order; junction bases with no gene match: 9. As DNA, the CDR3 is TGTGCCAGCAGCGAGGACAGGGCGCGGAGCTACGAGCAGTACTTC. It encodes CASSEDRARSYEQYF.

The rearrangement joins TRBV5-1 to TRBJ2-2; 7 bases match TRBD2. With V trimmed by 1 base and J by 6 bases, 3 bases remained unmatched. This CDR3 is 14 amino acids long. Germline V gives CDR1 SGHRS, CDR2 YFSETQ. The CDR3 DNA follows: TGCGCCAGCAGCTTGAATGGACTAGCCGGGGAGCTGTTTTTT. This codes for CASSLNGLAGELFF. The variable domain in full, completed from reference TRBV5-1 and TRBJ2-2, reads KAGVTQTPRYLIKTRGQQVTLSCSPISGHRSVSWYQQTPGQGLQFLFEYFSETQRNKGNFPGRFSGRQFSNSRSEMNVSTLELGDSALYLCASSLNGLAGELFFGEGSRLTVL.

This clonotype has at least ten counts. The chain recombines TRBV10-3 with TRBJ2-2, with D tentatively TRBD1 (6 bases). Germline V gene sequence: CDR1 ENHRY, CDR2 SYGVKD. Between the trimmed V and J ends, which lost 5 bases and 0 bases, there was a span of 13 bases. The CDR3 is made up of 16 amino acids. The CDR3 sequence is CAISLSGTPNTGELFF. The DNA for the CDR3 is TGTGCCATCAGTCTTTCGGGGACACCGAACACCGGGGAGCTGTTTTTT.

The J gene is TRBJ1-1, the V gene TRBV7-6, with TRBD1 matching 9 bases. J lost 3 bases, V lost 3 bases, and 2 bases had no gene match. CDR1 SGHVS and CDR2 FNYEAQ come from the germline V gene. The CDR3 totals 14 residues. The CDR3 region is CASSFRTGDTEAFF. CDR3 in DNA: TGTGCCAGCAGCTTTAGGACAGGGGACACTGAAGCTTTCTTT.

The rearrangement uses TRBV4-2 and TRBJ1-6, with D unresolved. The ends were cut back, 0 bases at V and 7 bases at J, with 10 bases in the middle. The CDR3 has 15 residues. CDR1 LGHNA and CDR2 YNFKEQ come from the germline V gene. The CDR3 DNA reads as TGTGCCAGCAGCCAAGATGGACCGCGGAATTCACCCCTCCACTTT. Translating gives CASSQDGPRNSPLHF.

The chain has TRBV20-1 and TRBJ2-1, with D possibly being TRBD2 (6 bases). The V end was cut by 4 bases, the J end by 5 bases, with 15 bases between. CDR1 is DFQATT, CDR2 SNEGSKA, per germline (reference sequence). The CDR3 consists of 14 residues. CDR3 DNA: TGCAGTGCTACCTCTAGCGATCGGGACAATGAGCAGTTCTTC. The encoded protein is CSATSSDRDNEQFF.

This clonotype was detected a few times. J is TRBJ2-7 and V is TRBV20-1, with 11 positions matching TRBD2. Germline V lookup: CDR1 DFQATT, CDR2 SNEGSKA (reference sequence). The trim removed 8 bases at V and 7 bases at J, leaving 4 bases unmatched. This CDR3 comprises 11 residues. CDR3 nucleotides: TGCAGTAGGCTAGCGGGAGGTGAGCAGTACTTC. This encodes CSRLAGGEQYF.

Ten or more counts support this clonotype. The chain joins TRBV11-1 to TRBJ2-2; the D gene could be TRBD1 or TRBD2 (5 bases each). The CDR3 sequence is 18 residues long. Germline V gene data show CDR1 as SGHAT and CDR2 as FQDESV (reference sequence). The V gene lost 8 bases and the J gene lost 0 bases, with 22 bases spanning the gap. CDR3 coding DNA: TGTGCCAGCCTACGGGGAGAGTTCGGACACCCGAACACCGGGGAGCTGTTTTTT. Translating gives CASLRGEFGHPNTGELFF. The full variable domain, in which reference TRBV11-1 and TRBJ2-2 provide the parts outside the CDR3, is EAEVAQSPRYKITEKSQAVAFWCDPISGHATLYWYRQILGQGPELLVQFQDESVVDDSQLPKDRFSAERLKGVDSTLKIQPAELGDSAMYLCASLRGEFGHPNTGELFFGEGSRLTVL.

The V call is TRBV3-1, the J call TRBJ2-3; a possible D gene is TRBD2 (6 bases). Germline V lookup: CDR1 LGHDT, CDR2 YNNKEL (reference sequence). V was pared by 3 bases and J by 1 base, with 20 bases between. The CDR3 is 18 amino acids. This chain's CDR3 is CASSQGLSTGVGTDTQYF. As DNA, the CDR3 is TGTGCCAGCAGCCAGGGCTTATCTACGGGAGTGGGCACAGATACGCAGTATTTT.

The chain carries TRBV20-1 and TRBJ2-5; TRBD2 might be the D (6 bases). CDR1 is DFQATT, CDR2 SNEGSKA, per germline (reference sequence). Trimming cost V 0 bases and J 5 bases, with 19 bases left between them. This CDR3 is built from 16 residues. The CDR3 nucleotides are TGCAGTGCTAGAGACGCACTCGTGGCGGGAACTGAGACCCAGTACTTC. It specifies CSARDALVAGTETQYF.

The V and J genes are TRBV12-3 or TRBV12-4 and TRBJ2-7, with 14 bases lining up with TRBD2. With V trimmed by 6 bases and J by 13 bases, 8 bases remained unmatched. The CDR3 is made up of 13 amino acids. The CDR3 loop is CASRRTSGGPIYF. The DNA for the CDR3 is TGTGCCAGCAGACGGACTAGCGGGGGGCCCATTTACTTC.

In DNA form, the CDR3 reads TGTGCCAGCAGGGAGACTAGCTCGGGCGAGCAGTACTTC. Translated: CASRETSSGEQYF. The V call is TRBV6-2 or TRBV6-3, the J call TRBJ2-7; 7 bases fit TRBD2. Germline CDR1 is MNHEY and CDR2 is SVGEGT. With V trimmed by 6 bases and J by 6 bases, 8 bases remained unmatched. This CDR3 comprises 13 residues.

At least ten counts were recorded for this clonotype. The chain links TRBV4-3 to TRBJ2-2; D might be TRBD2 (5 bases). The length of the CDR3 is 15 residues. Germline V gene data show CDR1 as LGHNA and CDR2 as YSLEER. Trimming removed 5 bases from V and 4 bases from J, with 14 bases in between. CDR3 protein: CASSRRGLGTGELFF. In DNA, the CDR3 is TGCGCCAGCAGCAGACGGGGATTAGGCACCGGGGAGCTGTTTTTT.

In this sample, this clonotype turned up many times. The chain couples TRBV20-1 to TRBJ2-5, with D perhaps TRBD2 (6 bases). The CDR3 loop spans 14 amino acids. The germline V gene has CDR1 DFQATT and CDR2 SNEGSKA (reference sequence). With 1 base removed from V and 3 bases from J, the gap between germline ends came to 12 bases. CDR3 DNA sequence: TGCAGTGCTAGAGGACTAGACTATAAAGAGACCCAGTACTTC. This codes for CSARGLDYKETQYF.

This clonotype has a count of ten or more. This chain joins TRBV4-3 and TRBJ2-7; D remains ambiguous. The CDR3 extends over 13 amino acids. V lost 1 base to trimming and J lost 7 bases, with 11 bases between them. The germline V gene has CDR1 LGHNA and CDR2 YSLEER. The CDR3 DNA reads TGCGCCAGCAGCCAAGGGCAGTTTGGGGAGCAGTACTTC. This sequence encodes CASSQGQFGEQYF.

In its sample, this clonotype was seen a few times. The J gene is TRBJ2-1, the V gene TRBV7-9; possibly TRBD1 or TRBD2 for D (5 bases each). Trimming pared 0 bases from V and 9 bases from J, leaving 9 bases between. The CDR3 contains 13 residues. Germline CDR1 is SEHNR and CDR2 is FQNEAQ (reference sequence). This CDR3 is CASSLASGTEQFF. CDR3 in DNA: TGTGCCAGCAGCTTAGCATCCGGGACTGAGCAGTTCTTC.

This rearrangement joins TRBV3-1 to TRBJ2-2, with D perhaps TRBD1 (6 bases). The germline V gene encodes CDR1 LGHDT and CDR2 YNNKEL (reference sequence). The CDR3 spans 17 residues. Trimming removed 3 bases at V and 1 base at J, with 15 bases between. CDR3 residues: CASSHLAGQKNTGELFF. The DNA of the CDR3 is TGTGCCAGCAGCCACCTTGCCGGACAGAAGAACACCGGGGAGCTGTTTTTT. The full variable domain, with the rest looked up from reference TRBV3-1 and TRBJ2-2, is DTAVSQTPKYLVTQMGNDKSIKCEQNLGHDTMYWYKQDSKKFLKIMFSYNNKELIINETVPNRFSPKSPDKAHLNLHINSLELGDSAVYFCASSHLAGQKNTGELFFGEGSRLTVL.

This chain connects TRBV6-1 to TRBJ2-2; 7 bases map to TRBD1. V lost 6 bases, J lost 1 base, and 2 bases stayed unmatched. This CDR3 region has 14 residues. Looked up from germline, CDR1 is MNHNS and CDR2 is SASEGT. CDR3 nucleotides: TGTGCCAGCAGAGGGGACAGGAACACCGGGGAGCTGTTTTTT. Residues: CASRGDRNTGELFF.

This clonotype was picked up a small number of times. The V and J genes are TRBV12-3 or TRBV12-4 and TRBJ2-1; the D is unclear. The CDR3 is made up of 13 amino acids. V dropped 2 bases and J dropped 8 bases, with 10 bases sitting between them. CDR3 amino acids: CASSLTTMHEQFF. The CDR3 region has the DNA TGTGCCAGCAGTTTAACAACGATGCATGAGCAGTTCTTC.

This clonotype was counted between two and nine times. Written as DNA, the CDR3 is TGTGCCAGCAGACCAGGCGGGAGGGCCCGCCTGAGCTCCTACAATGAGCAGTTCTTC. It codes for CASRPGGRARLSSYNEQFF. This chain links TRBV7-8 with TRBJ2-1, with 9 bases aligning to TRBD2. The trim removed 6 bases at V and 0 bases at J, leaving 15 bases unmatched. The CDR3 consists of 19 residues. In germline, CDR1 is SGHVS, CDR2 FQNEAQ. Filled out from reference TRBV7-8 and TRBJ2-1, the complete variable domain reads GAGVSQSPRYKVAKRGQDVALRCDPISGHVSLFWYQQALGQGPEFLTYFQNEAQLDKSGLPSDRFFAERPEGSVSTLKIQRTQQEDSAVYLCASRPGGRARLSSYNEQFFGPGTRLTVL.

This chain links TRBV7-2 with TRBJ2-7, with D maybe TRBD1 (5 bases). The CDR3 extends over 13 amino acids. CDR1 SGHTA and CDR2 FQGNSA come from the germline V gene. The V and J ends lost 5 bases and 3 bases respectively, with 11 bases between them. CDR3 region: CASSAVQGYEQYF. DNA of the CDR3: TGTGCCAGCAGCGCAGTTCAGGGCTACGAGCAGTACTTC. Looking up the rest from reference TRBV7-2 and TRBJ2-7 gives the full variable domain: GAGVSQSPSNKVTEKGKDVELRCDPISGHTALYWYRQSLGQGLEFLIYFQGNSAPDKSGLPSDRFSAERTGGSVSTLTIQRTQQEDSAVYLCASSAVQGYEQYFGPGTRLTVT.

The V gene is TRBV6-1, the J gene TRBJ2-3; D could derive from TRBD1 or TRBD2 (5 bases each). This CDR3 is 16 amino acids long. The germline V gene encodes CDR1 MNHNS and CDR2 SASEGT. V was pared by 3 bases and J by 4 bases, with 17 bases between. CDR3 DNA: TGTGCCAGCAGTGAGTGGCTGGGTGGGGGATCAGATACGCAGTATTTT. Its protein is CASSEWLGGGSDTQYF.